The next 27 T cell receptor beta chains were all read from a single sample in a study of cytomegalovirus exposure and HLA in healthy donors. 13 Jbeta primers and 60 Vbeta primers were used for the PCR. The table came from immunoSEQ multiplex PCR; TCRdb's copy has only in-frame clones and leaves some out. The table shows under 300,000 clones, with roughly four fifths occurring only once. The sequencing sample was made of PBMCs. The receptors derive from a woman aged 60-75 years in good health and CMV-seropositive.

The V call is TRBV7-3, the J call TRBJ2-3; a weak D match, TRBD1 (5 bases). The CDR3 runs 12 residues. V gave up 6 bases and J gave up 3 bases, with 7 bases separating them. Germline CDR1 reads SGHTA; CDR2 reads FQGTGA. The CDR3 sequence: CASRGATDTQYF. The CDR3 DNA reads as TGTGCCAGCAGAGGGGCGACAGATACGCAGTATTTT.

Concerning this clone itself: Other DNA sequences from this sample encode an identical CDR3 as well. The CDR3, as DNA: TGTGCCAGCAGCCCCGGACAGGGTAATAACTATGGCTACACCTTC. Residues: CASSPGQGNNYGYTF. V and J are TRBV5-4 and TRBJ1-2, with 8 nucleotides matching TRBD1. Trimming cost V 4 bases and J 1 base; bases outside gene matches: 6. The CDR3 sequence is 15 residues long. CDR1 and CDR2 from the germline V gene are SGHNT and YYREEE (reference sequence).

This chain links TRBV5-1 with TRBJ2-5; D is undetermined. The CDR3 contains 13 residues. Germline V gene sequence: CDR1 SGHRS, CDR2 YFSETQ. V was trimmed by 4 bases and J by 5 bases, leaving 12 bases between them. In DNA form, the CDR3 reads TGCGCCAGCAGCCCACAGAGCCGGGAGACCCAGTACTTC. Encoded protein: CASSPQSRETQYF.

The rearrangement links TRBV5-1 to TRBJ2-6; 7 bases agree with TRBD1. CDR1 is SGHRS and CDR2 is YFSETQ in the germline V gene. The CDR3 loop spans 16 amino acids. Trimming removed 3 bases from V and 0 bases from J; junction bases left unmatched: 3. The CDR3 region is CASSSGQVSGANVLTF. The CDR3 DNA reads TGCGCCAGCAGCTCAGGACAGGTCTCTGGGGCCAACGTCCTGACTTTC.

The chain links TRBV5-1 to TRBJ2-3; 9 bases are a match to TRBD1. The CDR3 is 16 amino acids. Germline values: CDR1 SGHRS, CDR2 YFSETQ. With V trimmed by 1 base and J by 2 bases, 5 bases remained unmatched. The CDR3 here is CASSLYRDRVTDTQYF. In DNA, the CDR3 is TGCGCCAGCAGCTTGTACCGGGACAGGGTCACAGATACGCAGTATTTT.

This chain joins TRBV11-2 and TRBJ1-1; no clear D. V was trimmed by 6 bases and J by 4 bases, leaving 12 bases between them. CDR1 SGHAT and CDR2 FQNNGV come from the germline V gene. The CDR3 runs 13 residues. The CDR3 loop is CASSRGRGTEAFF. In nucleotides, the CDR3 is TGTGCCAGCAGTAGAGGCCGGGGCACTGAAGCTTTCTTT.

The chain couples TRBV28 to TRBJ1-1; 8 bases fit TRBD1. The CDR3 spans 14 residues. J gave up 4 bases and V 5 bases, and 6 bases lay outside the gene matches. Germline lookup yields CDR1 MDHEN and CDR2 SYDVKM. As DNA, the CDR3 is TGTGCCAGCAGTACTTACAGGGGGGGCACTGAAGCTTTCTTT. Translating it yields CASSTYRGGTEAFF. Looking up the rest from reference TRBV28 and TRBJ1-1 gives the full variable domain: DVKVTQSSRYLVKRTGEKVFLECVQDMDHENMFWYRQDPGLGLRLIYFSYDVKMKEKGDIPEGYSVSREKKERFSLILESASTNQTSMYLCASSTYRGGTEAFFGQGTRLTVV.

This clone was detected only a few times. The chain recombines TRBV7-3 with TRBJ2-1; TRBD2 aligns across 10 bases. CDR1 SGHTA and CDR2 FQGTGA come from the germline V gene. With V trimmed by 3 bases and J by 9 bases, 8 bases remained unmatched. The CDR3 contains 15 residues. CDR3 coding DNA: TGTGCCAGCAGCTTCCAAGCGGGAGGGTCTGGTGAGCAGTTCTTC. It specifies CASSFQAGGSGEQFF. Filled out from reference TRBV7-3 and TRBJ2-1, the complete variable domain reads GAGVSQTPSNKVTEKGKYVELRCDPISGHTALYWYRQSLGQGPEFLIYFQGTGAADDSGLPNDRFFAVRPEGSVSTLKIQRTERGDSAVYLCASSFQAGGSGEQFFGPGTRLTVL.

This chain links TRBV10-3 with TRBJ1-5, with a weak D call TRBD1 (5 bases). The CDR3 totals 14 residues. With 6 bases removed from V and 5 bases from J, the gap between germline ends came to 14 bases. Germline-derived CDR1 and CDR2 are ENHRY and SYGVKD. The CDR3 spells CAIRALGEDQPQHF. Written as DNA, the CDR3 is TGTGCCATCAGGGCCTTGGGGGAGGATCAGCCCCAGCATTTT.

This chain links TRBV29-1 with TRBJ1-2; D unclear. Germline V gene sequence: CDR1 SQVTM, CDR2 ANQGSEA. This CDR3 is built from 11 residues. Trimming removed 3 bases at V and 5 bases at J, with 7 bases between. The CDR3 DNA reads TGCAGCGTTGAGGCGGCTTATGGCTACACCTTC. Translated: CSVEAAYGYTF.

The chain has TRBV5-5 and TRBJ2-3, with TRBD1 matching over 8 bases. The length of the CDR3 is 12 residues. The germline gives CDR1 SGHKS, CDR2 YYEKEE (reference sequence). V lost 3 bases and J lost 8; bases outside the gene matches: 2. The CDR3 sequence: CASSSTGVTQYF. CDR3 bases: TGTGCCAGCAGCTCGACAGGGGTTACGCAGTATTTT.

The rearrangement uses TRBV7-9 and TRBJ2-7; a weak D match, TRBD1 (6 bases). The V gene's germline CDR1 is SEHNR and CDR2 FQNEAQ (reference sequence). V dropped 3 bases and J dropped 0 bases, with 18 bases sitting between them. The CDR3 length is 17 residues. The DNA for the CDR3 is TGTGCCAGCAGCTTGGGGGCCCTCGGCGGGTACTCCTACGAGCAGTACTTC. Translating it yields CASSLGALGGYSYEQYF. The full variable domain, with the rest looked up from reference TRBV7-9 and TRBJ2-7, is DTGVSQNPRHKITKRGQNVTFRCDPISEHNRLYWYRQTLGQGPEFLTYFQNEAQLEKSRLLSDRFSAERPKGSFSTLEIQRTEQGDSAMYLCASSLGALGGYSYEQYFGPGTRLTVT.

V usage is TRBV14 and J usage is TRBJ2-3; 9 nucleotides match TRBD2. The CDR3 contains 14 residues. Germline V gene data show CDR1 as SGHDN and CDR2 as FVKESK. V shed 6 bases, J shed 6 bases, and the junction held 7 bases outside the gene matches. CDR3 nucleotide sequence: TGTGCCAGCAGTCAAATGGCGGGAGGGGATACGCAGTATTTT. This sequence encodes CASSQMAGGDTQYF.

V usage is TRBV5-1 and J usage is TRBJ2-3, with D possibly TRBD2 on 6 matching bases. Trimming took off 5 bases at V and 2 bases at J, with 15 bases between the two ends. Germline V gene data show CDR1 as SGHRS and CDR2 as YFSETQ. The CDR3 is made up of 15 amino acids. CDR3 DNA: TGCGCCAGCAGGACGCGGGGACTTAACACAGATACGCAGTATTTT. As protein: CASRTRGLNTDTQYF.

This clone was seen a few times. This sequence joins TRBV2 and TRBJ1-2; 7 bases align to TRBD1. Per germline, CDR1 SNHLY and CDR2 FYNNEI. V dropped 6 bases and J dropped 0; count of bases not matched to a gene: 4. This CDR3 contains 14 residues. The CDR3 sequence: CASRADRANYGYTF. The CDR3 coding sequence is TGTGCCAGCAGGGCCGACAGGGCTAACTATGGCTACACCTTC.

On this clone: Here the CDR3 omits its conserved ending phenylalanine or tryptophan, so a read error is the likely source. The chain links TRBV30 to TRBJ2-7, with 12 bases matching TRBD2. Per the germline V gene, CDR1 is GTSNPN and CDR2 is SVGIG (reference sequence). V shed 1 base, J shed 3 bases, and the junction held 7 bases outside the gene matches. The CDR3 is 16 residues long. CDR3: CAWSAGLAGTIYEQYL. CDR3 bases: TGTGCCTGGAGTGCTGGACTAGCGGGGACCATCTACGAGCAGTACCTC.

The chain is built from TRBV27 and TRBJ2-7, with TRBD2 identical over 12 bases. J lost 3 bases, V lost 8 bases, and 20 bases had no gene match. This CDR3 spans 19 amino acids. Germline V gene data show CDR1 as MNHEY and CDR2 as SMNVEV (reference sequence). CDR3 protein: CASRKITTSGSPEGYEQYF. The CDR3 DNA sequence: TGTGCCAGCCGAAAAATCACGACTAGCGGGAGTCCCGAGGGCTACGAGCAGTACTTC.

The chain recombines TRBV27 with TRBJ2-7; tentatively, D is TRBD1 (6 bases). V was cut by 2 bases and J by 3 bases, with 14 bases left in between. This CDR3 spans 15 amino acids. Germline V gene data show CDR1 as MNHEY and CDR2 as SMNVEV (reference sequence). The CDR3 here is CASSLSWDTIYEQYF. For the CDR3, the DNA is TGTGCCAGCAGTTTAAGTTGGGACACCATCTACGAGCAGTACTTC.

The chain combines TRBV2 with TRBJ2-2; 11 nucleotides align to TRBD2. J gave up 0 bases and V 6 bases, and 12 bases lay outside the gene matches. CDR1 is SNHLY and CDR2 is FYNNEI in the germline V gene. The CDR3 runs to 19 residues. CDR3 residues: CASSLILAGGSANTGELFF. Here the CDR3 DNA reads TGTGCCAGCAGCCTCATTCTAGCGGGAGGTTCGGCGAACACCGGGGAGCTGTTTTTT.

The chain employs TRBV6-4 and TRBJ2-2; 8 bases fit TRBD2. Looked up from germline, CDR1 is MRHNA and CDR2 is SNTAGT. CDR3 length: 14 amino acids. The trim removed 5 bases at V and 4 bases at J, leaving 3 bases unmatched. The CDR3 sequence is CASSLLAATGELFF. CDR3 DNA sequence: TGTGCCAGCAGTTTACTAGCGGCCACCGGGGAGCTGTTTTTT.

This sequence joins TRBV5-4 and TRBJ1-4, with D perhaps TRBD1 (6 bases). This CDR3 has 13 amino acids. The germline CDR1 and CDR2 sequences are SGHNT and YYREEE (reference sequence). Between the trimmed V and J ends, which lost 0 bases and 8 bases, there was a span of 8 bases. The CDR3 coding sequence is TGTGCCAGCAGCTTGGAGACAGGAGAAAAACTGTTTTTT. Its protein product is CASSLETGEKLFF.

V usage is TRBV2 and J usage is TRBJ2-7; TRBD2 is a possible D gene (5 bases). The CDR3 totals 15 residues. Deletions cut 6 bases from V and 6 bases from J, with 21 bases between. The germline CDR1 and CDR2 sequences are SNHLY and FYNNEI. CDR3 loop: CASRGGGGVAGEQYF. The CDR3 DNA is TGTGCCAGCAGAGGAGGTGGTGGGGTGGCGGGCGAGCAGTACTTC.

On this clone: A junction boundary mismatches the germline segment, possibly from a read error. The gene calls are TRBV2 and TRBJ2-1, with 9 bases fitting TRBD2. CDR1 and CDR2 from the germline V gene are SNHLY and FYNNEI. The CDR3 has 12 amino acids. CDR3 protein: CASSAVSGGRVF. CDR3 nucleotide sequence: TGTGCCAGCAGCGCCGTTAGCGGGGGCAGGGTCTTC.

The chain carries TRBV6-5 and TRBJ1-2, with unresolved D. V lost 4 bases to trimming and J lost 5 bases, with 11 bases between them. Germline CDR1 is MNHEY and CDR2 is SVGAGI. This CDR3 has 13 amino acids. CDR3 in DNA: TGTGCCAGCAGTTCTTCCGCGGGTTATGGCTACACCTTC. The encoded protein is CASSSSAGYGYTF.

This chain links TRBV7-9 with TRBJ1-3, with 8 bases lining up with TRBD1. CDR1 and CDR2 (germline): SEHNR, FQNEAQ (reference sequence). Germline trimming cut 10 bases from V and 2 bases from J; bases unmatched to any gene: 7. This CDR3 spans 14 amino acids. DNA for the CDR3: TGTGCCACCGGACAGGGATATCCTGGAAACACCATATATTTT. This sequence encodes CATGQGYPGNTIYF.

The rearrangement links TRBV28 to TRBJ1-1; weak D call: TRBD1 (6 bases). Germline CDR1 reads MDHEN; CDR2 reads SYDVKM. Trimming removed 6 bases at V and 4 bases at J, with 18 bases between. CDR3 size: 15 residues. CDR3 DNA sequence: TGTGCCAGCAGCCAGGGGAAGGGGGGGGGCACTGAAGCTTTCTTT. Translated: CASSQGKGGGTEAFF.

CDR3 nucleotides: TGTGCCAGCAGTGCCCGGGACAGCTCTGGCTACACCTTC. Protein: CASSARDSSGYTF. This chain uses TRBV25-1 with TRBJ1-2; 7 bases agree with TRBD1. Germline loops: CDR1 MGHDK, CDR2 SYGVNS. The CDR3 is 13 residues long. V gave up 4 bases and J gave up 7 bases; unmatched junction bases: 6.